Sequencing of this TCR beta chain was carried out in a study of regulatory and conventional T cells in breast cancer (dated by TCRdb to about 2015). Spanning cysteine to phenylalanine, the CDR3 consists of 15 amino acids. The retained sequence is limited to the CDR3, 45 bases, with the frame set at the first base. The germline V gene encodes CDR1 MNHEY and CDR2 SMNVEV (reference sequence). V lost 9 bases and J lost 2 bases, and the count of bases not matched to a germline gene is 11. The library came from PCR. Sequenced using an Illumina MiSeq. The public reads were quality trimmed at Q25 with fastp and then assembled into clones with MiXCR by TCRdb, keeping productive beta chains. Every CDR3 protein is listed once, alongside the most common genes and DNA of its rows. A total of around 15,000 distinct CDR3 sequences appear in this sample, more than 30% of them only once. Approximately 1.6% of the sample is taken by the ten largest.

This clonotype appeared once. Its recognized antigen is unknown. Base qualities are not at hand, and no much larger clone is one base apart. One read offers little support. Sequenced material: conventional T cells from blood. This TCR was recovered from a female donor in good health. The chain is made from TRBV27 and TRBJ2-7, and 9 junctional nucleotides match TRBD2. The DNA sequence is as follows: TGTGCCAGACTTACGGGACTAGCAAGTCCCTACGAGCAGTACTTC. This yields the protein CARLTGLASPYEQYF.